This TCR beta chain was sequenced during a study of T cell responses to AZD1222 COVID-19 vaccine. Whole-study findings and limits: CD4 TCRs linked to vaccination spanned spike, dominating at 160-218 and 743-854.

This table comes from immunoSEQ multiplex PCR, and its TCRdb copy is limited to in-frame clones, with some not included. Among more than 150,000 clones listed, around 90% were seen once. Germline loops: CDR1 SGHRS, CDR2 YFSETQ. There are 15 residues in the CDR3. After removal of 2 bases from V and 6 bases from J, the junction contained 6 bases not matched to a gene. On this clone itself: The antigen is unknown.

This chain uses TRBV5-1 with TRBJ2-2, with TRBD1 matching over 8 bases. The material sequenced was peripheral blood, taken 28 days after the second AZD1222 dose. This clonotype was obtained from an adult who received the AZD1222 COVID-19 vaccine. Written as DNA, the CDR3 is TGCGCCAGCAGCTTAGGGACAGGTATCGCCGGGGAGCTGTTTTTT. It encodes CASSLGTGIAGELFF.